This TCR beta chain appears in the sequencing data of a study of monozygotic twins with inflammatory bowel disease. Notes on the study in general: Repertoire similarity did not differ between concordant and discordant twins, perhaps due to limited power. Differences in immunosuppressive treatment may have been a source of added variability in patient repertoires.

Regarding this clonotype: Its antigen is undetermined.

TCRdb re-called the 5' RACE reads and shows each CDR3 protein once, DNA omitted. Its listing shows approximately 380,000 distinct CDR3 sequences. Germline CDR1 is SGHTA and CDR2 is FQGTGA. The CDR3 sequence is 14 residues long. V is TRBV7-3 and J is TRBJ1-5; lacking DNA, the TRBD1 call made by TCRdb goes unchecked. The clonotype was recovered from a human donor with ulcerative colitis or Crohn's disease, or a healthy co-twin of an affected twin (not recorded which). The sample was blood. The CDR3 is CASSETGNNQPQHF.